Following are 22 T cell receptor beta chains from one sample sequenced in a study of blood T cell repertoires in COVID-19. The data were produced by immunoSEQ multiplex PCR, yet TCRdb's version contains in-frame clones alone and is incomplete. The repertoire holds about 200,000 clones, approximately 85% seen once, with 4.9% in the top ten. The sequencing sample was made of peripheral blood. The origin of the receptors is a woman aged 80 or over with acute or convalescent COVID-19.

This clone occurred once. The V gene is TRBV5-1, the J gene TRBJ2-7, with 9 bases lining up with TRBD1. Germline V gives CDR1 SGHRS, CDR2 YFSETQ. The J segment lost 6 bases and the V segment lost 5 bases, leaving 6 bases of the junction unmatched. This CDR3 region has 13 residues. This CDR3 is CASSLQGAAEQYF. CDR3 in DNA: TGCGCCAGCAGTTTACAGGGGGCCGCCGAGCAGTACTTC.

Concerning this clone: Other DNA sequences from this sample encode an identical CDR3 as well. The gene calls are TRBV9 and TRBJ1-2; D perhaps matches TRBD1 (6 bases). The CDR3 spans 14 residues. Germline V CDR1 and CDR2: SGDLS, YYNGEE. Deletions cut 0 bases from V and 4 bases from J, with 10 bases between. The CDR3 coding sequence is TGTGCCAGCAGCGTAGGGGGGCAGCCCTATGGCTACACCTTC. Translated: CASSVGGQPYGYTF.

The chain recombines TRBV5-1 with TRBJ2-1; tentative D call: TRBD2 (5 bases). The CDR3 is made up of 15 amino acids. V gave up 1 base and J gave up 5 bases, with 13 bases separating them. Germline CDR1 is SGHRS and CDR2 is YFSETQ. CDR3 in amino acids: CASSLSLAGDNEQFF. CDR3 DNA sequence: TGCGCCAGCAGCTTGAGTCTAGCAGGAGACAATGAGCAGTTCTTC.

The DNA of the CDR3 is TGTGCCAGCGGCAGGGTATCCACTGAAGCTTTCTTT. Translation: CASGRVSTEAFF. The gene calls are TRBV6-6 and TRBJ1-1, with D perhaps matching TRBD1 (5 bases). The CDR3 runs to 12 residues. Trimming took 8 bases from V and 4 from J, leaving 11 bases between them. Germline V gene lookup returns CDR1 MNHNY and CDR2 SVGAGI (reference sequence).

The genes are TRBV9 and TRBJ1-6; TRBD1 matches at 9 bases. The CDR3 loop spans 15 amino acids. The trim removed 2 bases at V and 8 bases at J, leaving 5 bases unmatched. CDR1 is SGDLS, CDR2 YYNGEE, per germline. CDR3 sequence reads: CASSVLTGGDSPLHF. In DNA, the CDR3 is TGTGCCAGCAGCGTTCTAACAGGGGGCGATTCACCCCTCCACTTT.

The CDR3 DNA reads TGTGCCAGCAGCAGACAGGGGGTGCGCGAGACCCAGTACTTC. Protein: CASSRQGVRETQYF. V and J are TRBV7-2 and TRBJ2-5; 9 positions agree with TRBD1. Germline V gene data show CDR1 as SGHTA and CDR2 as FQGNSA. This CDR3 has 14 residues. Losses at the gene ends were 5 bases for V and 5 bases for J; bases not matched to a gene: 6.

The CDR3 DNA reads TGCGCCAGCAGCGGCCTGGGGAGGGAGACCCAGTACTTC. Its translation: CASSGLGRETQYF. This sequence joins TRBV5-1 and TRBJ2-5; D is perhaps TRBD2 (6 bases). Germline V gene sequence: CDR1 SGHRS, CDR2 YFSETQ. The germline V and J ends were trimmed by 4 bases and 5 bases, with 12 bases remaining between them. The CDR3 has 13 residues. Supplemented by reference TRBV5-1 and TRBJ2-5, the full variable domain reads KAGVTQTPRYLIKTRGQQVTLSCSPISGHRSVSWYQQTPGQGLQFLFEYFSETQRNKGNFPGRFSGRQFSNSRSEMNVSTLELGDSALYLCASSGLGRETQYFGPGTRLLVL.

The rearrangement uses TRBV7-9 and TRBJ1-3; 9 nucleotides align to TRBD1. The J segment lost 4 bases and the V segment lost 5 bases, leaving 15 bases of the junction unmatched. Germline V lookup: CDR1 SEHNR, CDR2 FQNEAQ (reference sequence). CDR3 length: 18 residues. CDR3 sequence reads: CASSRDRGSRTSGNTIYF. Written as DNA, the CDR3 is TGTGCCAGCAGCCGCGACAGGGGGTCCAGAACTTCCGGAAACACCATATATTTT.

This clone showed up just a few times. The chain employs TRBV28 and TRBJ1-3; D may be TRBD1 (5 bases). The CDR3 covers 13 residues. Germline CDR1 and CDR2: MDHEN and SYDVKM. Trimming removed 5 bases from V and 5 bases from J, with 10 bases in between. The CDR3 DNA follows: TGTGCCAGCAGTCCAGGGCCGAGAAACACCATATATTTT. Translating it yields CASSPGPRNTIYF.

The count of this clone is one. The chain couples TRBV28 to TRBJ1-2; D gene ambiguous. Germline loops: CDR1 MDHEN, CDR2 SYDVKM. Deletions cut 1 base from V and 6 bases from J, with 6 bases between. CDR3 length equals 12 residues. The CDR3 sequence: CASSLFGDGYTF. In DNA form, the CDR3 reads TGTGCCAGCAGTTTATTCGGGGATGGCTACACCTTC.

The chain couples TRBV5-5 to TRBJ2-3; possible D gene TRBD2, 5 bases. The CDR3 runs 15 residues. Germline V gene lookup returns CDR1 SGHKS and CDR2 YYEKEE (reference sequence). V was cut by 0 bases and J by 1 base, with 9 bases left in between. The DNA for the CDR3 is TGTGCCAGCAGCTTGGCCCGGGGAGGCACAGATACGCAGTATTTT. Its protein is CASSLARGGTDTQYF.

V is TRBV10-3 and J is TRBJ2-7; D may be TRBD2 (6 bases). The V gene's germline CDR1 is ENHRY and CDR2 SYGVKD. The CDR3 extends over 20 amino acids. The V end lost 4 bases, the J end lost 4 bases, and 32 bases lay between the germline ends. In DNA, the CDR3 is TGTGCCATCAGTGGAGCTTCAACTCAGGGAAGGGCTGGGAGGCCTTACGAGCAGTACTTC. Its translation is CAISGASTQGRAGRPYEQYF.

This clone has more than one count but fewer than ten. J is TRBJ1-1 and V is TRBV7-2; maybe TRBD1 (5 bases). Trimming shortened V by 1 base and J by 3 bases, and 12 bases separated the two germline ends. Looked up from germline, CDR1 is SGHTA and CDR2 is FQGNSA. The CDR3 is 15 residues long. The CDR3 reads CASSLVGGRDTEAFF. The CDR3 coding sequence is TGTGCCAGCAGCTTAGTCGGGGGGAGGGACACTGAAGCTTTCTTT.

V is TRBV5-5 and J is TRBJ2-2; tentatively, D is TRBD2 (5 bases). Germline V CDR1 and CDR2: SGHKS, YYEKEE (reference sequence). Between the trimmed V and J ends, which lost 0 bases and 6 bases, there was a span of 9 bases. The CDR3 runs to 14 residues. CDR3 residues: CASSLDPGSGELFF. The CDR3 DNA sequence: TGTGCCAGCAGCTTGGATCCGGGGTCCGGGGAGCTGTTTTTT.

This clone was counted a single time. The rearrangement uses TRBV11-3 and TRBJ2-1; the D gene is possibly TRBD2 (6 bases). Germline-derived CDR1 and CDR2 are SGHNT and YENEEA. Trimming shortened V by 5 bases and J by 6 bases, and 11 bases separated the two germline ends. There are 13 residues in the CDR3. CDR3 sequence: CASSRGTLNEQFF. CDR3 sequence (DNA): TGTGCCAGCAGCCGGGGGACTCTCAATGAGCAGTTCTTC.

The J gene is TRBJ2-2, the V gene TRBV19; D remains ambiguous. The CDR3 extends over 15 amino acids. Trimming removed 7 bases at V and 1 base at J, with 13 bases between. Germline V lookup: CDR1 LNHDA, CDR2 SQIVND (reference sequence). The CDR3 region is CASTRSAGNTGELFF. The CDR3 region has the DNA TGTGCCAGTACCCGCTCCGCAGGGAACACCGGGGAGCTGTTTTTT. Looking up the rest from reference TRBV19 and TRBJ2-2 gives the full variable domain: DGGITQSPKYLFRKEGQNVTLSCEQNLNHDAMYWYRQDPGQGLRLIYYSQIVNDFQKGDIAEGYSVSREKKESFPLTVTSAQKNPTAFYLCASTRSAGNTGELFFGEGSRLTVL.

The chain links TRBV28 to TRBJ1-6; TRBD1 aligns across 11 bases. Looked up from germline, CDR1 is MDHEN and CDR2 is SYDVKM. V was pared by 6 bases and J by 4 bases, with 17 bases of the junction left unmatched. This CDR3 is built from 20 residues. The CDR3 region has the DNA TGTGCCAGCAGCCTCAACCGGGACAGGGGGAGCCCGGTTTATAATTCACCCCTCCACTTT. Translating it yields CASSLNRDRGSPVYNSPLHF.

V and J are TRBV12-3 or TRBV12-4 and TRBJ1-4; no reliable D call. CDR3 size: 13 residues. V was trimmed by 5 bases and J by 10 bases, leaving 14 bases between them. In DNA form, the CDR3 reads TGTGCCAGCAGTCTGGTGGAGGGTGGAAAACTGTTTTTT. This codes for CASSLVEGGKLFF.

The chain has TRBV18 and TRBJ2-5; no clear D. In germline, CDR1 is KGHSH, CDR2 LQKENI. The CDR3 totals 15 residues. Trimming cost V 4 bases and J 1 base, with 13 bases left between them. The CDR3 nucleotides are TGTGCCAGCTCACTTAGTAGAGGAGTCCAAGAGACCCAGTACTTC. Amino acid sequence: CASSLSRGVQETQYF.

The genes are TRBV20-1 and TRBJ1-4, with D maybe TRBD1 (5 bases). The ends were cut back, 3 bases at V and 5 bases at J, with 10 bases in the middle. CDR1 and CDR2 (germline): DFQATT, SNEGSKA (reference sequence). The CDR3 length is 13 residues. CDR3 DNA sequence: TGCAGTGCTAGTCCCCAGGGCAATGAAAAACTGTTTTTT. This sequence encodes CSASPQGNEKLFF.

This rearrangement joins TRBV5-1 to TRBJ2-3; 14 positions agree with TRBD2. V was pared by 3 bases and J by 2 bases, with 5 bases of the junction left unmatched. CDR1 and CDR2 from the germline V gene are SGHRS and YFSETQ. The CDR3 is 17 residues long. The CDR3 bases are TGCGCCAGCAGCTGGGGGACTAGCGGGAGTTTCACAGATACGCAGTATTTT. Its protein is CASSWGTSGSFTDTQYF.

The rearrangement uses TRBV28 and TRBJ1-2; TRBD1 matches at 7 bases. The CDR3 sequence is 13 residues long. The junction had 10 bases not matched to a gene; V was cut back by 10 bases and J by 5 bases. Germline V gene sequence: CDR1 MDHEN, CDR2 SYDVKM. The CDR3 region is CATQTGTAYGYTF. CDR3 bases: TGTGCCACCCAAACCGGGACAGCGTATGGCTACACCTTC.